Shown below are 20 T cell receptor beta chains from a single sample sequenced in a study of cytomegalovirus exposure and HLA in healthy donors. Primers included in the PCR were 60 Vbeta and 13 Jbeta primers. The table came from immunoSEQ multiplex PCR; TCRdb's copy has only in-frame clones and leaves some out. The sample's table shows over 60,000 clones. Material: PBMCs. The source is a female donor in good health and CMV-seropositive.

The chain joins TRBV28 to TRBJ2-3, with TRBD2 matching over 8 bases. V lost 2 bases and J lost 4; bases outside the gene matches: 8. Germline values: CDR1 MDHEN, CDR2 SYDVKM. The length of the CDR3 is 16 residues. The CDR3 here is CASSLSTGGRADTQYF. Written as DNA, the CDR3 is TGTGCCAGCAGTTTAAGCACGGGAGGGCGGGCAGATACGCAGTATTTT.

This chain's CDR3 is CASSLVGGNTEAFF. The CDR3 region has the DNA TGTGCCAGCAGCTTAGTAGGGGGGAACACTGAAGCTTTCTTT. The J gene is TRBJ1-1, the V gene TRBV7-9; perhaps TRBD1 as D (6 bases). This CDR3 spans 14 amino acids. Trimming took off 1 base at V and 1 base at J, with 7 bases between the two ends. Germline-derived CDR1 and CDR2 are SEHNR and FQNEAQ (reference sequence).

The rearrangement links TRBV4-1 to TRBJ2-3; D uncertain. Trimming shortened V by 2 bases and J by 0 bases, and 3 bases separated the two germline ends. The CDR3 runs 13 residues. Germline V gene data show CDR1 as MGHRA and CDR2 as YSYEKL. DNA of the CDR3: TGCGCCAGCAGCCAAACTAGCACAGATACGCAGTATTTT. Its translation is CASSQTSTDTQYF.

The chain couples TRBV13 to TRBJ1-6, with D unclear. Trimming stripped 8 bases from V and 7 bases from J, with 21 bases between. The CDR3 is 16 residues long. Germline loops: CDR1 PRHDT, CDR2 FYEKMQ (reference sequence). DNA for the CDR3: TGTGCCAGCGCCGAACAGCGGGTTGTGAAAAATTCACCCCTCCACTTT. Its protein product is CASAEQRVVKNSPLHF.

The rearrangement links TRBV5-4 to TRBJ2-5; 10 nucleotides align to TRBD2. From germline, CDR1 is SGHNT and CDR2 YYREEE (reference sequence). J lost 1 base, V lost 5 bases, and 8 bases had no gene match. CDR3 length: 16 residues. The CDR3 nucleotides are TGTGCCAGCAGACAAGAACTAGCGGGGCCCCAAGAGACCCAGTACTTC. It encodes CASRQELAGPQETQYF. Based on the CDR3 plus reference TRBV5-4 and TRBJ2-5, the full variable domain is ETGVTQSPTHLIKTRGQQVTLRCSSQSGHNTVSWYQQALGQGPQFIFQYYREEENGRGNFPPRFSGLQFPNYSSELNVNALELDDSALYLCASRQELAGPQETQYFGPGTRLLVL.

The chain has TRBV5-1 and TRBJ1-1, with D unclear. The CDR3 has 13 residues. CDR1 and CDR2 from the germline V gene are SGHRS and YFSETQ. V was trimmed by 5 bases and J by 1 base, leaving 9 bases between them. This CDR3 is CASRPAGNTEAFF. The CDR3 region has the DNA TGCGCCAGCAGACCGGCGGGGAACACTGAAGCTTTCTTT.

The rearrangement links TRBV5-1 to TRBJ1-1, with 10 bases matching TRBD1. The length of the CDR3 is 15 residues. V lost 3 bases and J lost 0; bases outside the gene matches: 2. The V gene's germline CDR1 is SGHRS and CDR2 YFSETQ. In DNA, the CDR3 is TGCGCCAGCAGCTCGGACAGGGGGATGAACACTGAAGCTTTCTTT. Its protein is CASSSDRGMNTEAFF. Filled out from reference TRBV5-1 and TRBJ1-1, the complete variable domain reads KAGVTQTPRYLIKTRGQQVTLSCSPISGHRSVSWYQQTPGQGLQFLFEYFSETQRNKGNFPGRFSGRQFSNSRSEMNVSTLELGDSALYLCASSSDRGMNTEAFFGQGTRLTVV.

This chain uses TRBV25-1 with TRBJ1-1; D gene uncertain. Trimming shortened V by 9 bases and J by 4 bases, and 18 bases separated the two germline ends. Germline CDR1 is MGHDK and CDR2 is SYGVNS. The CDR3 has 14 amino acids. The CDR3 loop is CASPGVWSGTEAFF. In nucleotides, the CDR3 is TGTGCCAGTCCTGGAGTCTGGAGTGGCACTGAAGCTTTCTTT.

The chain employs TRBV5-4 and TRBJ2-7; 10 bases are shared with TRBD2. Germline values: CDR1 SGHNT, CDR2 YYREEE (reference sequence). Trimming cost V 3 bases and J 1 base; bases outside gene matches: 7. There are 16 residues in the CDR3. This CDR3 is CASSSPSGSASYEQYF. CDR3 nucleotide sequence: TGTGCCAGCAGCTCACCTAGCGGGAGTGCATCCTACGAGCAGTACTTC.

With regard to this clone: Other DNA sequences in this specimen translate into the identical CDR3. This chain uses TRBV5-1 with TRBJ1-3; 7 bases map to TRBD1. Losses at the gene ends were 0 bases for V and 0 bases for J; bases not matched to a gene: 0. Germline V CDR1 and CDR2: SGHRS, YFSETQ. The CDR3 contains 15 residues. The CDR3 sequence: CASSLGTGSGNTIYF. CDR3 nucleotides: TGCGCCAGCAGCTTGGGGACAGGCTCTGGAAACACCATATATTTT.

The chain employs TRBV28 and TRBJ1-5; perhaps TRBD1 as D (6 bases). CDR3 size: 15 residues. Deletions cut 3 bases from V and 7 bases from J, with 16 bases between. Germline V gives CDR1 MDHEN, CDR2 SYDVKM. The CDR3 spells CASSLGAGGGQPQHF. Written as DNA, the CDR3 is TGTGCCAGCAGTTTGGGGGCCGGGGGGGGCCAGCCCCAGCATTTT. Variable domain in full (rest from reference TRBV28 and TRBJ1-5): DVKVTQSSRYLVKRTGEKVFLECVQDMDHENMFWYRQDPGLGLRLIYFSYDVKMKEKGDIPEGYSVSREKKERFSLILESASTNQTSMYLCASSLGAGGGQPQHFGDGTRLSIL.

This chain links TRBV18 with TRBJ2-1; TRBD2 agrees at 13 bases. This CDR3 spans 15 amino acids. V shed 5 bases, J shed 10 bases, and the junction held 8 bases outside the gene matches. Germline lookup yields CDR1 KGHSH and CDR2 LQKENI. CDR3 sequence (DNA): TGTGCCAGCTCAACTACTAGCGGGGGGGCCTGGGAGCAGTTCTTC. Amino acid sequence: CASSTTSGGAWEQFF.

CDR3 residues: CASSLGARGTTEAFF. Written as DNA, the CDR3 is TGTGCCAGCAGCTTAGGGGCCAGGGGTACTACTGAAGCTTTCTTT. This chain links TRBV7-8 with TRBJ1-1, with D possibly matching TRBD1 (6 bases). The CDR3 has 15 residues. Germline V gene sequence: CDR1 SGHVS, CDR2 FQNEAQ. V gave up 1 base and J gave up 5 bases, with 14 bases separating them.

The chain recombines TRBV18 with TRBJ2-1, with 13 nucleotides matching TRBD2. CDR3 length: 14 amino acids. V shed 5 bases and J 9 bases; nucleotides not matched to a gene: 4. The germline CDR1 and CDR2 sequences are KGHSH and LQKENI. CDR3 bases: TGTGCCAGCTCAGGACTAGCGGGAGCGGTTGAGCAGTTCTTC. Protein sequence: CASSGLAGAVEQFF. The complete variable domain, with remaining parts taken from reference TRBV18 and TRBJ2-1, reads NAGVMQNPRHLVRRRGQEARLRCSPMKGHSHVYWYRQLPEEGLKFMVYLQKENIIDESGMPKERFSAEFPKEGPSILRIQQVVRGDSAAYFCASSGLAGAVEQFFGPGTRLTVL.

J is TRBJ2-7 and V is TRBV4-1, with D maybe TRBD2 (5 bases). The CDR3 sequence is 15 residues long. V was shortened by 4 bases and J by 0 bases, with 13 bases between the two germline ends. CDR1 MGHRA and CDR2 YSYEKL come from the germline V gene. CDR3 region: CASSPFLAASYEQYF. The CDR3 coding sequence is TGCGCCAGCAGCCCTTTCCTAGCAGCCTCCTACGAGCAGTACTTC.

The V and J genes are TRBV15 and TRBJ1-1; 7 positions match TRBD1. CDR1 is LNHNV and CDR2 is YYDKDF in the germline V gene (reference sequence). The trim removed 0 bases at V and 5 bases at J, leaving 6 bases unmatched. The CDR3 loop spans 15 amino acids. The DNA for the CDR3 is TGTGCCACCAGCAGAGATCGATTCAGGGGGACTGAAGCTTTCTTT. Its protein product is CATSRDRFRGTEAFF.

The V and J genes are TRBV5-4 and TRBJ1-1; no clear D. V was trimmed by 2 bases and J by 4 bases, leaving 12 bases between them. This CDR3 is built from 14 residues. Germline V gene sequence: CDR1 SGHNT, CDR2 YYREEE (reference sequence). The CDR3 nucleotides are TGTGCCAGCAGCTTTGGAGGAGGGAGCACTGAAGCTTTCTTT. Translation: CASSFGGGSTEAFF.

The genes are TRBV13 and TRBJ1-3, with 10 bases fitting TRBD1. The CDR3 is made up of 15 amino acids. Germline values: CDR1 PRHDT, CDR2 FYEKMQ (reference sequence). The junction had 5 bases not matched to a gene; V was cut back by 3 bases and J by 6 bases. CDR3 amino acids: CASSLGDRGENTIYF. As DNA, the CDR3 is TGTGCCAGCAGCTTGGGGGACAGGGGAGAAAACACCATATATTTT.

The genes are TRBV18 and TRBJ2-1; D is unclear. This CDR3 region has 14 residues. The V and J ends lost 1 base and 5 bases respectively, with 9 bases between them. Germline values: CDR1 KGHSH, CDR2 LQKENI. The CDR3 coding sequence is TGTGCCAGCTCACCACTTTTCCCCGACAATGAGCAGTTCTTC. As protein: CASSPLFPDNEQFF.

The chain links TRBV19 to TRBJ2-1, with D maybe TRBD2 (6 bases). This CDR3 is 16 amino acids long. Germline V lookup: CDR1 LNHDA, CDR2 SQIVND (reference sequence). V was cut by 5 bases and J by 5 bases, with 19 bases left in between. CDR3 nucleotide sequence: TGTGCCAGTAGTCGGACATCCCTAGCGAGGAACAATGAGCAGTTCTTC. It is translated as CASSRTSLARNNEQFF. Full variable domain (outside the CDR3, taken from reference TRBV19 and TRBJ2-1): DGGITQSPKYLFRKEGQNVTLSCEQNLNHDAMYWYRQDPGQGLRLIYYSQIVNDFQKGDIAEGYSVSREKKESFPLTVTSAQKNPTAFYLCASSRTSLARNNEQFFGPGTRLTVL.